Below are 19 T cell receptor beta chains sequenced from a single sample in a study of CD8+ T cells in alopecia areata. Sample treatment: oral pan-JAK inhibitor, 5-10 mg twice daily. Once RNA had been extracted, it was reverse transcribed into cDNA to act as the sequencing template. Data came from immunoSEQ multiplex PCR; TCRdb stores just in-frame clones and leaves some out. Among about 74,000 clones listed, 25% to 30% were seen once. The source material was CD8+ T cells sorted from blood, sampled at week 4, from a patient treated with tofacitinib. The receptors were gathered from a human donor with alopecia areata.

The CDR3 coding sequence is TGTGCCAGCAGCTCCAGGAGGGGACTAGCGGGAGGGGCTCCGGCCCAGTACTTC. Its translation is CASSSRRGLAGGAPAQYF. The chain employs TRBV7-2 and TRBJ2-5; the match to TRBD2 covers 16 bases. J was trimmed by 9 bases and V by 4 bases; bases with no gene match: 14. CDR1 and CDR2 from the germline V gene are SGHTA and FQGNSA. This CDR3 spans 18 amino acids.

The rearrangement links TRBV7-9 to TRBJ2-2; D is unclear. Trimming took 5 bases from V and 7 from J, leaving 2 bases between them. The CDR3 has 10 residues. Germline lookup yields CDR1 SEHNR and CDR2 FQNEAQ (reference sequence). CDR3: CASSLGELFF. CDR3 in DNA: TGTGCCAGCAGCCTCGGGGAGCTGTTTTTT.

This clone was observed a handful of times. The chain links TRBV15 to TRBJ2-3; D possibly uses TRBD1 or TRBD2 (5 bases each). CDR3 length: 15 amino acids. The V end lost 5 bases, the J end lost 2 bases, and 14 bases lay between the germline ends. Germline CDR1 reads LNHNV; CDR2 reads YYDKDF (reference sequence). For the CDR3, the DNA is TGTGCCACCAGCGGAATCCGGGGCCCCACAGATACGCAGTATTTT. This sequence encodes CATSGIRGPTDTQYF. Full variable domain (outside the CDR3, taken from reference TRBV15 and TRBJ2-3): DAMVIQNPRYQVTQFGKPVTLSCSQTLNHNVMYWYQQKSSQAPKLLFHYYDKDFNNEADTPDNFQSRRPNTSFCFLDIRSPGLGDTAMYLCATSGIRGPTDTQYFGPGTRLTVL.

This clone was recorded a few times. The chain couples TRBV7-9 to TRBJ1-1; D is uncertain. The V gene's germline CDR1 is SEHNR and CDR2 FQNEAQ (reference sequence). The V gene lost 5 bases and the J gene lost 4 bases, with 14 bases spanning the gap. The CDR3 length is 14 residues. The CDR3 loop is CASSTLPVGTEAFF. CDR3 bases: TGTGCCAGCAGCACCCTTCCGGTGGGCACTGAAGCTTTCTTT.

This clone was seen more than once but under ten times. This rearrangement joins TRBV28 to TRBJ2-4, with a weak D call TRBD2 (7 bases). Germline CDR1 and CDR2: MDHEN and SYDVKM. This CDR3 comprises 14 residues. The V end was cut by 4 bases, the J end by 7 bases, with 14 bases between. This CDR3 is CASSSGGPMNIQYF. For the CDR3, the DNA is TGTGCCAGCAGTTCGGGGGGCCCCATGAACATTCAGTACTTC.

In its sample, this clone was seen many times. V is TRBV2 and J is TRBJ2-7; D may correspond to TRBD1 or TRBD2 (6 bases each). The CDR3 loop spans 19 amino acids. The V gene's germline CDR1 is SNHLY and CDR2 FYNNEI. Trimming removed 0 bases from V and 3 bases from J, with 24 bases in between. In DNA, the CDR3 is TGTGCCAGCAGTGAAGCGCCCGTAGGGGGAGGTGGGGCCTTCTACGAGCAGTACTTC. Amino acid sequence: CASSEAPVGGGGAFYEQYF.

This clone was picked up a small number of times. The V and J genes are TRBV23-1 and TRBJ2-2, with 7 positions matching TRBD2. TRBV23-1 is classed as an ORF, of uncertain function. This CDR3 is built from 15 residues. After removal of 3 bases from V and 1 base from J, the junction contained 2 bases not matched to a gene. The CDR3 DNA is TGCGCCAGCAGTCACCCTAGCGGGAACACCGGGGAGCTGTTTTTT. This codes for CASSHPSGNTGELFF.

V is TRBV25-1 and J is TRBJ2-7, with TRBD2 as a possible D gene (6 bases). V lost 4 bases, J lost 0 bases, and 13 bases lay in between. The germline V gene has CDR1 MGHDK and CDR2 SYGVNS. This CDR3 spans 15 amino acids. CDR3 sequence (DNA): TGTGCCAGCAGTGGGCAGGAGGGGTACTCCTACGAGCAGTACTTC. Residues: CASSGQEGYSYEQYF.

The table lists this clone with a few counts. This chain connects TRBV25-1 to TRBJ2-1; 7 bases are shared with TRBD2. The CDR3 has 15 amino acids. From germline, CDR1 is MGHDK and CDR2 SYGVNS. The ends lost 1 base at V and 2 bases at J; junction bases unmatched: 2. CDR3 in amino acids: CASSEWAGAYNEQFF. The CDR3 nucleotides are TGTGCCAGCAGTGAATGGGCGGGGGCCTACAATGAGCAGTTCTTC.

This clone has a handful of counts. V gene TRBV7-2 combines with J gene TRBJ1-2; TRBD1 is a possible D gene (5 bases). CDR3 length: 14 amino acids. CDR1 is SGHTA and CDR2 is FQGNSA in the germline V gene. The V and J ends lost 3 bases and 4 bases respectively, with 12 bases between them. CDR3 sequence reads: CASSLGGAAYGYTF. The CDR3 coding sequence is TGTGCCAGCAGCTTGGGGGGAGCGGCCTATGGCTACACCTTC.

This clone was recorded only once. In DNA form, the CDR3 reads TGTGCCTTCCGGGGACAGGGGGCGGCTGAGCAGTTCTTC. As protein: CAFRGQGAAEQFF. This rearrangement joins TRBV30 to TRBJ2-1; 12 nucleotides line up with TRBD1. This CDR3 is 13 amino acids long. V was pared by 7 bases and J by 9 bases, with 7 bases of the junction left unmatched. Per germline, CDR1 GTSNPN and CDR2 SVGIG (reference sequence).

A few counts support this clone. The chain carries TRBV2 and TRBJ2-3; D might be TRBD1 (5 bases). CDR1 SNHLY and CDR2 FYNNEI come from the germline V gene. The CDR3 sequence is 15 residues long. V shed 3 bases and J shed 10 bases, with 20 bases lying between them. The CDR3 protein is CASSDLGVIHEPQYF. The CDR3 coding sequence is TGTGCCAGCAGTGACTTAGGGGTAATCCACGAACCGCAGTATTTT. The full variable domain, completed using reference TRBV2 and TRBJ2-3, is EPEVTQTPSHQVTQMGQEVILRCVPISNHLYFYWYRQILGQKVEFLVSFYNNEISEKSEIFDDQFSVERPDGSNFTLKIRSTKLEDSAMYFCASSDLGVIHEPQYFGPGTRLTVL.

The J gene is TRBJ1-1, the V gene TRBV4-3, with D hard to call. The ends were cut back, 0 bases at V and 8 bases at J, with 16 bases in the middle. The germline gives CDR1 LGHNA, CDR2 YSLEER. CDR3 size: 15 residues. DNA of the CDR3: TGCGCCAGCAGCCAAGATCGCGGGCCCCGGGTAGAAGCTTTCTTT. Its translation: CASSQDRGPRVEAFF.

Only a few counts were recorded for this clone. The chain joins TRBV5-1 to TRBJ2-5; no definite D call. The V end lost 0 bases, the J end lost 0 bases, and 3 bases lay between the germline ends. The CDR3 loop spans 13 amino acids. Germline-derived CDR1 and CDR2 are SGHRS and YFSETQ. CDR3 nucleotide sequence: TGCGCCAGCAGCTTGGTTAACCAAGAGACCCAGTACTTC. This sequence encodes CASSLVNQETQYF.

This rearrangement joins TRBV29-1 to TRBJ2-5; 7 nucleotides align to TRBD2. The CDR3 is 16 amino acids. Germline V gene lookup returns CDR1 SQVTM and CDR2 ANQGSEA. Trimming took 5 bases from V and 2 from J; bases not matched to a gene: 14. In nucleotides, the CDR3 is TGCAGCGTTTTCGGACTAGTCTTTTTCCCACAAGAGACCCAGTACTTC. Its protein product is CSVFGLVFFPQETQYF.

The chain couples TRBV5-6 to TRBJ1-1; D is undetermined. The germline V gene encodes CDR1 SGHDT and CDR2 YYEEEE. This CDR3 comprises 11 residues. The ends were cut back, 0 bases at V and 6 bases at J, with 3 bases in the middle. The CDR3 reads CASSLGSEAFF. The DNA for the CDR3 is TGTGCCAGCAGCTTGGGTTCTGAAGCTTTCTTT.

The chain has TRBV15 and TRBJ2-3; tentatively, D is TRBD1 (6 bases). The V gene lost 1 base and the J gene lost 0 bases, with 11 bases spanning the gap. Germline loops: CDR1 LNHNV, CDR2 YYDKDF (reference sequence). CDR3 length: 16 residues. Here the CDR3 reads CATSRGAGASTDTQYF. The CDR3 DNA sequence: TGTGCCACCAGCAGAGGCGCAGGGGCTAGCACAGATACGCAGTATTTT.

The V gene is TRBV29-1, the J gene TRBJ2-7; D call uncertain. Germline loops: CDR1 SQVTM, CDR2 ANQGSEA. CDR3 size: 12 residues. Trimming shortened V by 3 bases and J by 6 bases, and 12 bases separated the two germline ends. CDR3 coding DNA: TGCAGCGTTGACACTTACAGAAGCGAGCAGTACTTC. It encodes CSVDTYRSEQYF.

The V and J genes are TRBV27 and TRBJ1-1; D call uncertain. The CDR3 contains 11 residues. CDR1 is MNHEY and CDR2 is SMNVEV in the germline V gene (reference sequence). The V end was cut by 6 bases, the J end by 5 bases, with 7 bases between. CDR3 in amino acids: CASRHGTEAFF. DNA for the CDR3: TGTGCCAGCAGGCACGGGACTGAAGCTTTCTTT.